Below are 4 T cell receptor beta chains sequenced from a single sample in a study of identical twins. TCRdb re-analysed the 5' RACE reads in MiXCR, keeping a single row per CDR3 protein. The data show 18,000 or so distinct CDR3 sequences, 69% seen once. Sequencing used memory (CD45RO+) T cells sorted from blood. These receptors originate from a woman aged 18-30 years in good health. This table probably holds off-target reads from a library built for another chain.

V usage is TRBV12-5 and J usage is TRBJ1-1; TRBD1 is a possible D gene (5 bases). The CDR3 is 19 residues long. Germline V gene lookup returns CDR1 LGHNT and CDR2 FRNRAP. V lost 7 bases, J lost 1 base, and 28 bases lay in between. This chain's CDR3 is CASATSPGRGIPKNTEAFF. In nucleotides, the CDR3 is TGTGCTAGTGCCACCTCCCCGGGGAGGGGTATCCCCAAGAACACTGAAGCTTTCTTT.

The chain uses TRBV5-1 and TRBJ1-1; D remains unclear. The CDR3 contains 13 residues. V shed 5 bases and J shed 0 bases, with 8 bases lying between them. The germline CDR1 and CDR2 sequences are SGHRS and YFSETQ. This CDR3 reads CASSGSMNTEAFF. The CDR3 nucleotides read TGCGCCAGCAGTGGCAGCATGAACACTGAAGCTTTCTTT.

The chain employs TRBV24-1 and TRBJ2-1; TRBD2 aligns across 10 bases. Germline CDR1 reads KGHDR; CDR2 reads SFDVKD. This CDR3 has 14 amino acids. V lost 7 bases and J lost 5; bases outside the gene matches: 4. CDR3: CATSLSGRNNEQFF. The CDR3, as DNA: TGTGCCACCAGCCTTAGCGGGAGGAACAATGAGCAGTTCTTC.

The CDR3 loop is CASSYSSGTADTQYF. The CDR3 bases are TGTGCCAGCAGTTACAGTAGCGGGACTGCAGATACGCAGTATTTT. The chain joins TRBV6-5 to TRBJ2-3, with 8 bases identical to TRBD2. CDR1 and CDR2 from the germline V gene are MNHEY and SVGAGI. The junction had 5 bases not matched to a gene; V was cut back by 2 bases and J by 4 bases. The CDR3 sequence is 15 residues long.